This note documents a single T cell receptor (beta chain) sequence. As yet, its antigen is unknown. Using immunoSEQ multiplex PCR, the repertoire was profiled, and TCRdb retains in-frame clones only, with some absent. The table has over 150,000 clones, just under 90% seen once; the top ten hold around 5.8%. These data originate in a study of T cell responses to AZD1222 COVID-19 vaccine. General study results and limits: Clonal diversity was possibly underestimated; the donors were predominantly white British and more often female. Within unmutated variant regions lay the reported targets of nearly half of spike-specific TCRs.

Source: peripheral blood, taken on day 0 of AZD1222 vaccination. This clonotype was obtained from an adult in good health.

The CDR3 reads CASSTASGTGVKKLFF. In DNA form, the CDR3 reads TGCGCCAGCAGCACCGCGTCCGGGACAGGGGTCAAAAAACTGTTTTTT. V and J are TRBV5-1 and TRBJ1-4; 10 bases align to TRBD1. The CDR3 runs 16 residues. V was pared by 4 bases and J by 9 bases, with 12 bases of the junction left unmatched. The V gene's germline CDR1 is SGHRS and CDR2 YFSETQ.